This T cell receptor beta chain was profiled in a study of blood T cell repertoires in COVID-19. Data came from immunoSEQ multiplex PCR; TCRdb stores just in-frame clones and leaves some out. The repertoire holds under 400,000 clones, with 70% to 90% as singletons. What was sequenced was PBMCs or T cells enriched from blood (not recorded which). The sequence derives from a woman between 40 and 50 years old with acute COVID-19.

The CDR3 nucleotides read TGTGCCAGCAGCTTAGATCCAGGGGCTTATGGCTACACCTTC. Protein: CASSLDPGAYGYTF. The chain employs TRBV7-6 and TRBJ1-2, with D perhaps TRBD1 (6 bases). The CDR3 runs to 14 residues. CDR1 and CDR2 (germline): SGHVS, FNYEAQ. The germline V and J ends were trimmed by 1 base and 5 bases, with 11 bases remaining between them.